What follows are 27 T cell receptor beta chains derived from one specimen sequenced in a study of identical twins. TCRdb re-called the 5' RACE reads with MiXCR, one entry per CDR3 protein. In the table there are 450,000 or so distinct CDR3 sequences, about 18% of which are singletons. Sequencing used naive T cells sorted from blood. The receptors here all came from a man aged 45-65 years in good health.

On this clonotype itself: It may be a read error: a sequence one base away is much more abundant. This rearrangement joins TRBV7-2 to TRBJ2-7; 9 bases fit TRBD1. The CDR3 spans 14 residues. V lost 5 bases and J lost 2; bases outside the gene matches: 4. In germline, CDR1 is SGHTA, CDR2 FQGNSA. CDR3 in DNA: TGTGCCAGCAGCACCGGGACAGGGACCTACGAGCAGTACTTC. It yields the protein CASSTGTGTYEQYF.

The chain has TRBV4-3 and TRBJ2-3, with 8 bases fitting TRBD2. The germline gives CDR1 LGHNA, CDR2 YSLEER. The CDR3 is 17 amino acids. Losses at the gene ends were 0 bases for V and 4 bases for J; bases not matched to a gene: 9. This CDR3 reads CASSQEGRREAADTQYF. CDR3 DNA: TGCGCCAGCAGCCAAGAGGGAAGGCGGGAGGCGGCAGATACGCAGTATTTT.

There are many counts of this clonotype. CDR3 region: CSVVAQMNTEAFF. In DNA, the CDR3 is TGCAGCGTTGTGGCTCAGATGAACACTGAAGCTTTCTTT. V is TRBV29-1 and J is TRBJ1-1, with unresolved D. The germline V gene encodes CDR1 SQVTM and CDR2 ANQGSEA. The CDR3 length is 13 residues. V was shortened by 4 bases and J by 0 bases, with 9 bases between the two germline ends.

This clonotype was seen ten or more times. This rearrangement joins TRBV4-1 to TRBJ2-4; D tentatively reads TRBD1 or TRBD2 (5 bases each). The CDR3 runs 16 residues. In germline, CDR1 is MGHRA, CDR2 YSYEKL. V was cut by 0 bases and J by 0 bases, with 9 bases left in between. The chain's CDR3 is CASSQDGALAKNIQYF. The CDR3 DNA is TGCGCCAGCAGCCAAGACGGGGCCTTAGCCAAAAACATTCAGTACTTC.

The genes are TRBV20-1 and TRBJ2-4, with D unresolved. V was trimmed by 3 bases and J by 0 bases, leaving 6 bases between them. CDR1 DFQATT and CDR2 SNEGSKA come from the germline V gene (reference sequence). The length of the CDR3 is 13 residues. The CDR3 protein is CSARSLAKNIQYF. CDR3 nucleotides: TGCAGTGCTAGGTCACTAGCCAAAAACATTCAGTACTTC.

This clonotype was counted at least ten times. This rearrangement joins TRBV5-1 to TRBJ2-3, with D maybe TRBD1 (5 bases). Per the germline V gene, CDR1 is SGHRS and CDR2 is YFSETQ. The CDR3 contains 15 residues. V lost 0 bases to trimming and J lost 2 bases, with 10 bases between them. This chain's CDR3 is CASSLDGRATDTQYF. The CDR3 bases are TGCGCCAGCAGCTTGGATGGCAGGGCCACAGATACGCAGTATTTT.

The CDR3 sequence: CSAREGGIETQYF. For the CDR3, the DNA is TGCAGTGCTAGAGAGGGGGGTATTGAGACCCAGTACTTC. The chain uses TRBV20-1 and TRBJ2-5; possibly TRBD2 for D (6 bases). CDR3 length equals 13 residues. The V end was cut by 0 bases, the J end by 5 bases, with 10 bases between. Germline V gene lookup returns CDR1 DFQATT and CDR2 SNEGSKA (reference sequence).

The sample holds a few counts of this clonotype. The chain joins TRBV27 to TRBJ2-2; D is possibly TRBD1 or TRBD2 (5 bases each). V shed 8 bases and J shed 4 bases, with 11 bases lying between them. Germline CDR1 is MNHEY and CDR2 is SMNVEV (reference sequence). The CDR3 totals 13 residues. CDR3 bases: TGTGCCAGCGGCCGGGACCCCACCGGGGAGCTGTTTTTT. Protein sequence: CASGRDPTGELFF.

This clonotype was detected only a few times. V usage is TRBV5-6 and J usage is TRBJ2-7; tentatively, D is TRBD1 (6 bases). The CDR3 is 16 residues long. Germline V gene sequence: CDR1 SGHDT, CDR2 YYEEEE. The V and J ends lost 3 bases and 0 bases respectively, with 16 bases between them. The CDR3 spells CASSYSGTLSSYEQYF. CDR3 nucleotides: TGTGCCAGCAGCTACTCCGGGACACTGAGCTCCTACGAGCAGTACTTC.

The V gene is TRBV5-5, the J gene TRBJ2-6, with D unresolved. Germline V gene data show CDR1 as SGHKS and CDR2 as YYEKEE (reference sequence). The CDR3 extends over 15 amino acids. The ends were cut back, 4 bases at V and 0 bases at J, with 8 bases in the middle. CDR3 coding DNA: TGTGCCAGCAGCAGACCGTACTCTGGGGCCAACGTCCTGACTTTC. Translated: CASSRPYSGANVLTF.

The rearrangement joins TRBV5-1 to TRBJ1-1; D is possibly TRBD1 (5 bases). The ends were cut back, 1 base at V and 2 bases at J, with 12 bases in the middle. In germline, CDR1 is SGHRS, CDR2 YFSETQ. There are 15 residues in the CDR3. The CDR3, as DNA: TGCGCCAGCAGCTTGTCTGTGGGGGACAACACTGAAGCTTTCTTT. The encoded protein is CASSLSVGDNTEAFF.

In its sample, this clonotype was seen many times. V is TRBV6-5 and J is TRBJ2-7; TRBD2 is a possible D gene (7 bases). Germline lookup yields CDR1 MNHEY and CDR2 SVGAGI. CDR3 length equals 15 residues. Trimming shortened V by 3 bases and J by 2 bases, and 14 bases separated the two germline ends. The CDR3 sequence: CASSYYKRDTYEQYF. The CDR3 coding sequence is TGTGCCAGCAGTTATTACAAGCGGGACACCTACGAGCAGTACTTC.

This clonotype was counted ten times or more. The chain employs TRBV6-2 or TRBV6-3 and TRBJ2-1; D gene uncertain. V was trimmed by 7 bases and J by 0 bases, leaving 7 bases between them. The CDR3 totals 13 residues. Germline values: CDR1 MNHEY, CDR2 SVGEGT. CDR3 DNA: TGTGCCAGCAAGTGGAGCTCCTACAATGAGCAGTTCTTC. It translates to CASKWSSYNEQFF.

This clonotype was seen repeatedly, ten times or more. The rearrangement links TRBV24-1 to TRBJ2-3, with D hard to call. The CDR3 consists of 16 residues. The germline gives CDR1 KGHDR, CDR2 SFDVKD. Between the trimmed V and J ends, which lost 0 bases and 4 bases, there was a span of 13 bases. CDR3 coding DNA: TGTGCCACCAGTGATTTGGCTAGAATGATGGCAGATACGCAGTATTTT. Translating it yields CATSDLARMMADTQYF.

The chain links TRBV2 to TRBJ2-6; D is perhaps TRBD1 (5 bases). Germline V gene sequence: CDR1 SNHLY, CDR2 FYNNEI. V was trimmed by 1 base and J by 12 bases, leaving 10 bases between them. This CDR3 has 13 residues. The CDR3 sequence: CASSEGQGSVLTF. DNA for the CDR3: TGTGCCAGCAGTGAAGGGCAGGGTAGCGTCCTGACTTTC.

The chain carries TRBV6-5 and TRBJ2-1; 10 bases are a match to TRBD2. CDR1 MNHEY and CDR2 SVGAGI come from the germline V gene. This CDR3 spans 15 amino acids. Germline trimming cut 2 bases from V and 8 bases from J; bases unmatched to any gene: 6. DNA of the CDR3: TGTGCCAGCAGTTACAAAGCGGGGGGGGCCCATGAGCAGTTCTTC. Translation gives CASSYKAGGAHEQFF.

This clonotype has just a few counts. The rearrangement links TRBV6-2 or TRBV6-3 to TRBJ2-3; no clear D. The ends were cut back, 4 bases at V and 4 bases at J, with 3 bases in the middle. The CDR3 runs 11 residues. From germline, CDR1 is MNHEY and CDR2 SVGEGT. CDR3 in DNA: TGTGCCAGCAGTTTTCCAGATACGCAGTATTTT. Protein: CASSFPDTQYF.

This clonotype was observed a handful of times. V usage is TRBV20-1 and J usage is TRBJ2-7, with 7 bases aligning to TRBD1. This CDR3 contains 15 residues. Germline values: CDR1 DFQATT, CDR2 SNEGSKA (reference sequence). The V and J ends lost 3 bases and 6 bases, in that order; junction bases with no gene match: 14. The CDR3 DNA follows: TGCAGTGCTAGGCGCGGTACAGGGGCCCCCTTCGAGCAGTACTTC. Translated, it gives CSARRGTGAPFEQYF.

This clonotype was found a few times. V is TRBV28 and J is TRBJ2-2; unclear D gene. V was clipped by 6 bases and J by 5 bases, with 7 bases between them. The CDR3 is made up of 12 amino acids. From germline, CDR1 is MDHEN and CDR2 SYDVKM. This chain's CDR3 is CASRFGTGELFF. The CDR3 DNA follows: TGTGCCAGCAGGTTTGGTACCGGGGAGCTGTTTTTT. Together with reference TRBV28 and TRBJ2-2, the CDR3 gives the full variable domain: DVKVTQSSRYLVKRTGEKVFLECVQDMDHENMFWYRQDPGLGLRLIYFSYDVKMKEKGDIPEGYSVSREKKERFSLILESASTNQTSMYLCASRFGTGELFFGEGSRLTVL.

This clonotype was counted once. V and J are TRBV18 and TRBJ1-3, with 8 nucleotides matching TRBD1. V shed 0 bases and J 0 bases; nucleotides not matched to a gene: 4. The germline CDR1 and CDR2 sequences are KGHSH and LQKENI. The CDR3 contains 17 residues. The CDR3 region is CASSPPGQAISGNTIYF. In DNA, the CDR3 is TGTGCCAGCTCACCACCGGGACAGGCAATCTCTGGAAACACCATATATTTT.

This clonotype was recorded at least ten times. The CDR3 DNA reads as TGTGCCAGTCGAGCTAGCGGGACCTACGAGCAGTACTTC. This gives the protein CASRASGTYEQYF. The rearrangement links TRBV27 to TRBJ2-7, with 9 bases that match TRBD2. Germline loops: CDR1 MNHEY, CDR2 SMNVEV (reference sequence). J gave up 2 bases and V 9 bases, and 5 bases lay outside the gene matches. The CDR3 is made up of 13 amino acids.

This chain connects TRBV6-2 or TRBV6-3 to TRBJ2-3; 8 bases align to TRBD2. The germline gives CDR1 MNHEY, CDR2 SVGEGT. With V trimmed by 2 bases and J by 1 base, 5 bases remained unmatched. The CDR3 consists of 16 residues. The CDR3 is CASSYGVLAGTDTQYF. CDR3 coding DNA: TGTGCCAGCAGTTACGGTGTACTAGCGGGCACAGATACGCAGTATTTT.

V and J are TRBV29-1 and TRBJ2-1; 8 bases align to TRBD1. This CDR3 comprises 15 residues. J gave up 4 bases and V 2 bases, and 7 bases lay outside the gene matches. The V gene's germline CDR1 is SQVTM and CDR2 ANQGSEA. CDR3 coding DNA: TGCAGCGTTGAATGGGACAGGAGACTATACAATGAGCAGTTCTTC. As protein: CSVEWDRRLYNEQFF.

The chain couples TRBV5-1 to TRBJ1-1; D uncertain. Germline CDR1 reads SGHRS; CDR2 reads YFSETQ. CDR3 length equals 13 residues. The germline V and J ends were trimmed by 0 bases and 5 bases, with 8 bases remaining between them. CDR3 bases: TGCGCCAGCAGCTTGGAGGGTGAGACTGAAGCTTTCTTT. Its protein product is CASSLEGETEAFF.

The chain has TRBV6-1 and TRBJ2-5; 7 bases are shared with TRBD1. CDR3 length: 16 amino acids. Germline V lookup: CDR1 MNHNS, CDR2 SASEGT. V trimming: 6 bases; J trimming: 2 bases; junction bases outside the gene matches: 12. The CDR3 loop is CASRGLGTDPQETQYF. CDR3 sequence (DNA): TGTGCCAGCAGGGGGCTTGGGACAGACCCACAAGAGACCCAGTACTTC.

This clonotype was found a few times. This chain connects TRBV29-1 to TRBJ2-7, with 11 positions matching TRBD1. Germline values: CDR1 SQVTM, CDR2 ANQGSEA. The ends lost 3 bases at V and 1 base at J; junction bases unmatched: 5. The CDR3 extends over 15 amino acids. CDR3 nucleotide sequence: TGCAGCGTTGATCGAGGACAGGGGGCATCCTACGAGCAGTACTTC. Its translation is CSVDRGQGASYEQYF.

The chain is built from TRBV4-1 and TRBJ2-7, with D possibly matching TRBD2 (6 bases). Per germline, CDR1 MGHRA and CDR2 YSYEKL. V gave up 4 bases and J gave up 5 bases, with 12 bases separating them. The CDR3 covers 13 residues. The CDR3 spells CASSPGDFNEQYF. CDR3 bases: TGCGCCAGCAGCCCCGGGGACTTTAACGAGCAGTACTTC.